This TCR beta chain was documented in a study of blood T cell repertoires in COVID-19. Turning to the study itself: The United States, Italy and Spain supplied acute and convalescent COVID-19 samples. From T cells, B-cell-depleted T cells, or PBMCs came the material, which was cDNA or gDNA.

With regard to this clone: Compared with germline, one end of the junction differs, possibly owing to a read error.

The V gene's germline CDR1 is SGHTA and CDR2 FQGNSA. CDR3 length: 14 residues. Original handling: Cell counts per sample came from amplifying reference gene primers. Using immunoSEQ multiplex PCR, the repertoire was profiled, and TCRdb retains in-frame clones only, with some absent. The V and J calls and clone size are taken from that table; D and trimming were inferred from the DNA. The table includes 150,000 to 200,000 clones, approximately 86% detected once. The source is a man aged 65-85 years with acute or convalescent COVID-19. Sequenced input: peripheral blood. The V call is TRBV7-2, the J call TRBJ2-7; TRBD2 matches at 8 bases. The CDR3 bases are TGTGCCAGCAGCTTAGCTCCAAATTTAGCGGGATGCCCTTTC. Amino acids: CASSLAPNLAGCPF.